This T cell receptor beta chain stems from a study of blood T cell repertoires in COVID-19. At the level of the study: The study drew acute and convalescent COVID-19 samples from the United States, Italy and Spain. The cDNA or gDNA used as material had been derived from T cells, B-cell-depleted T cells, or PBMCs.

Original data processing: Estimation of nucleated cell counts relied on the amplification of reference gene primers. TCRdb's table, derived via immunoSEQ multiplex PCR, lists solely in-frame clones and lacks some. The DNA was the basis for D and trimming; V, J and clone size are from that table. This sample carries approximately 140,000 clones, 82% of them seen once, and the ten largest clones take 15%. The CDR3 is 15 residues long. CDR1 LNHNV and CDR2 YYDKDF come from the germline V gene (reference sequence). V was cut by 0 bases and J by 7 bases, with 13 bases left in between. V usage is TRBV15 and J usage is TRBJ2-1; D gene uncertain. The source is a human donor with acute or convalescent COVID-19. The donor label of this sample is uncertain. Source material: peripheral blood. The CDR3 reads CATSRDYGERNEQFF. In nucleotides, the CDR3 is TGTGCCACCAGCAGAGATTATGGTGAGCGTAATGAGCAGTTCTTC.